A single sample gave rise to the 16 T cell receptor beta chains below, sequenced in a study of blood T cell repertoires in COVID-19. Profiling relied on immunoSEQ multiplex PCR, and the TCRdb table lists in-frame clones only, not all of them. The sample holds 250,000 to 350,000 clones, around 84% seen once. Sequencing input: peripheral blood. The receptors stem from a human donor with COVID-19, enrolled during active disease. The donor label of this sample is uncertain.

The chain is built from TRBV7-9 and TRBJ2-6; 8 bases map to TRBD1. This CDR3 has 16 amino acids. Trimming cost V 5 bases and J 4 bases; bases outside gene matches: 7. Germline CDR1 SEHNR, CDR2 FQNEAQ (reference sequence). CDR3 sequence (DNA): TGTGCCAGCAGCCCCCGGCAGGGGGCCGGGGCCAACGTCCTGACTTTC. Encoded protein: CASSPRQGAGANVLTF.

The V gene is TRBV6-1, the J gene TRBJ2-3, with D unclear. The germline V gene has CDR1 MNHNS and CDR2 SASEGT. This CDR3 has 13 amino acids. Trimming pared 2 bases from V and 8 bases from J, leaving 11 bases between. The CDR3: CASSEQVVGTQYF. In DNA, the CDR3 is TGTGCCAGCAGTGAACAGGTGGTGGGTACGCAGTATTTT.

This clone was counted a single time. The chain uses TRBV28 and TRBJ2-7; 7 nucleotides line up with TRBD2. The V gene end was trimmed by 6 bases and the J gene end by 3 bases; junction bases not matched to a gene: 8. The V gene's germline CDR1 is MDHEN and CDR2 SYDVKM. The CDR3 is made up of 14 amino acids. This CDR3 is CASRPPSGHYEQYF. For the CDR3, the DNA is TGTGCCAGCAGACCCCCTAGCGGTCACTACGAGCAGTACTTC.

V usage is TRBV27 and J usage is TRBJ1-1; 11 nucleotides agree with TRBD1. V shed 4 bases, J shed 4 bases, and the junction held 2 bases outside the gene matches. The CDR3 is 14 residues long. Per the germline V gene, CDR1 is MNHEY and CDR2 is SMNVEV (reference sequence). The CDR3 loop is CASSWGTGGTEAFF. CDR3 sequence (DNA): TGTGCCAGCAGTTGGGGGACAGGGGGCACTGAAGCTTTCTTT.

This clone turned up a few times. This chain uses TRBV5-4 with TRBJ2-1; D is perhaps TRBD1 (6 bases). CDR1 and CDR2 (germline): SGHNT, YYREEE (reference sequence). The V and J ends lost 4 bases and 0 bases respectively, with 14 bases between them. The CDR3 contains 16 residues. The CDR3 DNA sequence: TGTGCCAGCAGCCCACAGGGACCTAGCTCCTACAATGAGCAGTTCTTC. Translated, it gives CASSPQGPSSYNEQFF. Complete variable domain (other parts from reference TRBV5-4 and TRBJ2-1): ETGVTQSPTHLIKTRGQQVTLRCSSQSGHNTVSWYQQALGQGPQFIFQYYREEENGRGNFPPRFSGLQFPNYSSELNVNALELDDSALYLCASSPQGPSSYNEQFFGPGTRLTVL.

The sample holds one count of this clone. The chain carries TRBV24-1 and TRBJ1-5, with 8 bases aligning to TRBD1. Germline CDR1 KGHDR, CDR2 SFDVKD. The trim removed 9 bases at V and 4 bases at J, leaving 13 bases unmatched. The CDR3 length is 16 residues. CDR3 region: CATAGPGTGPNQPQHF. CDR3 coding DNA: TGTGCCACCGCGGGTCCCGGGACAGGTCCGAATCAGCCCCAGCATTTT.

The chain has TRBV6-5 and TRBJ2-2, with 8 positions matching TRBD1. The junction had 4 bases not matched to a gene; V was cut back by 9 bases and J by 4 bases. CDR1 and CDR2 (germline): MNHEY, SVGAGI. CDR3 length: 13 residues. The CDR3 region has the DNA TGTGCCAGTGACAGGGGTGGCACCGGGGAGCTGTTTTTT. Translation: CASDRGGTGELFF.

The V gene is TRBV7-8, the J gene TRBJ1-2, with D possibly being TRBD1 (6 bases). Germline assignment: CDR1 SGHVS and CDR2 FQNEAQ. The V end lost 4 bases, the J end lost 0 bases, and 12 bases lay between the germline ends. The CDR3 has 15 amino acids. Written as DNA, the CDR3 is TGTGCCAGCAGCTCTCTCCGGACAGCTAACTATGGCTACACCTTC. Amino acid sequence: CASSSLRTANYGYTF. The complete variable domain, with remaining parts taken from reference TRBV7-8 and TRBJ1-2, reads GAGVSQSPRYKVAKRGQDVALRCDPISGHVSLFWYQQALGQGPEFLTYFQNEAQLDKSGLPSDRFFAERPEGSVSTLKIQRTQQEDSAVYLCASSSLRTANYGYTFGSGTRLTVV.

The V call is TRBV9, the J call TRBJ1-2; a weak D match, TRBD1 (6 bases). Trimming shortened V by 2 bases and J by 8 bases, and 16 bases separated the two germline ends. The CDR3 sequence is 14 residues long. Per the germline V gene, CDR1 is SGDLS and CDR2 is YYNGEE. This CDR3 reads CASSVSQGTGGYTF. As DNA, the CDR3 is TGTGCCAGCAGCGTTTCTCAGGGGACCGGGGGCTACACCTTC.

The chain is built from TRBV4-3 and TRBJ2-7; no firm D call. CDR1 is LGHNA and CDR2 is YSLEER in the germline V gene. This CDR3 has 14 amino acids. V was clipped by 0 bases and J by 0 bases, with 6 bases between them. The CDR3 sequence is CASSQDRYSYEQYF. In DNA form, the CDR3 reads TGCGCCAGCAGCCAAGACAGGTACTCCTACGAGCAGTACTTC.

The chain couples TRBV2 to TRBJ1-1; a possible D gene is TRBD1 (6 bases). Germline CDR1 and CDR2: SNHLY and FYNNEI. The CDR3 totals 15 residues. V dropped 4 bases and J dropped 1 base, with 13 bases sitting between them. CDR3 sequence (DNA): TGTGCCAGCAGTGCAGGACAGCTAGAGAACACTGAAGCTTTCTTT. It specifies CASSAGQLENTEAFF.

The chain employs TRBV11-2 and TRBJ2-1; no clear D gene. Germline CDR1 and CDR2: SGHAT and FQNNGV. Deletions cut 1 base from V and 7 bases from J, with 14 bases between. The CDR3 loop spans 15 amino acids. This chain's CDR3 is CASSLASPHGNEQFF. The CDR3 coding sequence is TGTGCCAGCAGCTTAGCCTCACCTCACGGGAATGAGCAGTTCTTC. Complete variable domain (other parts from reference TRBV11-2 and TRBJ2-1): EAGVAQSPRYKIIEKRQSVAFWCNPISGHATLYWYQQILGQGPKLLIQFQNNGVVDDSQLPKDRFSAERLKGVDSTLKIQPAKLEDSAVYLCASSLASPHGNEQFFGPGTRLTVL.

The chain links TRBV3-1 (or the pseudogene TRBV3-2) to TRBJ2-6, with 7 bases fitting TRBD1. Per the germline V gene, CDR1 is LGHDT and CDR2 is YNNKEL (reference sequence). V lost 6 bases, J lost 2 bases, and 4 bases stayed unmatched. The length of the CDR3 is 15 residues. The CDR3 DNA sequence: TGTGCCAGCAGTTCCGACAGGGCTGGGGCCAACGTCCTGACTTTC. Translating it yields CASSSDRAGANVLTF.

The chain joins TRBV7-8 to TRBJ1-2, with D perhaps TRBD1 (5 bases). Germline CDR1 SGHVS, CDR2 FQNEAQ. The ends were cut back, 1 base at V and 6 bases at J, with 12 bases in the middle. This CDR3 has 14 residues. CDR3 in amino acids: CASSLEGRVDGYTF. The CDR3 DNA reads TGTGCCAGCAGCTTAGAGGGCAGGGTAGATGGCTACACCTTC.

The chain joins TRBV18 to TRBJ2-2, with 12 bases lining up with TRBD2. V gave up 5 bases and J gave up 2 bases; unmatched junction bases: 3. This CDR3 is 16 amino acids long. Germline-derived CDR1 and CDR2 are KGHSH and LQKENI. CDR3 in amino acids: CASSNGLAGNTGELFF. The DNA of the CDR3 is TGTGCCAGCTCAAACGGACTAGCGGGAAACACCGGGGAGCTGTTTTTT.

The chain couples TRBV6-5 to TRBJ1-2, with D unresolved. V lost 6 bases and J lost 8, with 19 bases in between. Germline values: CDR1 MNHEY, CDR2 SVGAGI. This CDR3 is built from 14 residues. CDR3 protein: CASSQEGREGGYTF. CDR3 coding DNA: TGTGCCAGCAGCCAGGAGGGCCGGGAGGGCGGCTACACCTTC.